Shown below are 31 T cell receptor beta chains from a single sample sequenced in a study of immune evolution from preneoplasia to lung adenocarcinoma. Method: immunoSEQ multiplex PCR; TCRdb's copy keeps in-frame clones and lacks some. This table has fewer than 4,500 clones, roughly 85% appearing once. The sequencing input was FFPE invasive lung adenocarcinoma tissue. The receptors stem from a person aged 45-60 years with lung adenocarcinoma.

Here the CDR3 reads CASSFSGLRQYF. CDR3 in DNA: TGTGCCAGCAGTTTTAGCGGGCTCAGGCAGTACTTC. This sequence joins TRBV28 and TRBJ2-7, with TRBD2 identical over 7 bases. CDR1 is MDHEN and CDR2 is SYDVKM in the germline V gene. J gave up 9 bases and V 3 bases, and 5 bases lay outside the gene matches. The CDR3 loop spans 12 amino acids.

The V call is TRBV11-2, the J call TRBJ1-1, with D perhaps matching TRBD1 (5 bases). CDR3 length: 12 amino acids. The V gene's germline CDR1 is SGHAT and CDR2 FQNNGV. V was trimmed by 1 base and J by 9 bases, leaving 9 bases between them. For the CDR3, the DNA is TGTGCCAGCAGCTTAGGACAGACTAAAGCTTTCTTT. Amino acid sequence: CASSLGQTKAFF.

The chain employs TRBV5-1 and TRBJ2-6, with TRBD1 matching 8 bases. This CDR3 is built from 18 residues. V shed 4 bases, J shed 0 bases, and the junction held 9 bases outside the gene matches. Germline CDR1 SGHRS, CDR2 YFSETQ. CDR3 coding DNA: TGCGCCAGCAGCACCGGACAGGGCCTTAACTCTGGGGCCAACGTCCTGACTTTC. Protein: CASSTGQGLNSGANVLTF. Complete variable domain (other parts from reference TRBV5-1 and TRBJ2-6): KAGVTQTPRYLIKTRGQQVTLSCSPISGHRSVSWYQQTPGQGLQFLFEYFSETQRNKGNFPGRFSGRQFSNSRSEMNVSTLELGDSALYLCASSTGQGLNSGANVLTFGAGSRLTVL.

V is TRBV19 and J is TRBJ1-1, with D maybe TRBD1 (6 bases). CDR1 is LNHDA and CDR2 is SQIVND in the germline V gene (reference sequence). V was shortened by 8 bases and J by 5 bases, with 21 bases between the two germline ends. The CDR3 loop spans 15 amino acids. CDR3 sequence reads: CASQKPIQGGTEAFF. As DNA, the CDR3 is TGTGCCAGTCAAAAACCGATACAGGGAGGGACTGAAGCTTTCTTT.

The chain has TRBV6-6 and TRBJ2-2; D not certain. Germline assignment: CDR1 MNHNY and CDR2 SVGAGI (reference sequence). With 2 bases removed from V and 6 bases from J, the gap between germline ends came to 13 bases. The CDR3 runs to 15 residues. CDR3 sequence reads: CASSYEAERAGELFF. CDR3 nucleotide sequence: TGTGCCAGCAGTTACGAGGCGGAAAGGGCCGGGGAGCTGTTTTTT.

V gene TRBV5-6 combines with J gene TRBJ1-5; D remains ambiguous. The CDR3 is 13 amino acids. CDR1 and CDR2 from the germline V gene are SGHDT and YYEEEE. V was pared by 4 bases and J by 5 bases, with 10 bases between. The CDR3 loop is CASSIQVDQPQHF. DNA for the CDR3: TGTGCCAGCAGCATCCAGGTCGATCAGCCCCAGCATTTT.

This rearrangement joins TRBV7-9 to TRBJ1-2; a possible D gene is TRBD1 (5 bases). V was cut by 3 bases and J by 7 bases, with 15 bases left in between. The length of the CDR3 is 14 residues. CDR1 is SEHNR and CDR2 is FQNEAQ in the germline V gene (reference sequence). The CDR3 nucleotides are TGTGCCAGCAGCTTCGTTGGCCAAGGGGTTGGCTACACCTTC. It translates to CASSFVGQGVGYTF.

This sequence joins TRBV30 and TRBJ2-7; 8 bases align to TRBD2. With 3 bases clipped from V and 1 base from J, the junction kept 5 bases outside the gene matches. The CDR3 loop spans 14 amino acids. Per germline, CDR1 GTSNPN and CDR2 SVGIG (reference sequence). The CDR3 sequence is CAWSGLARSYEQYF. The CDR3 DNA follows: TGTGCCTGGAGCGGACTAGCTCGATCCTACGAGCAGTACTTC.

V gene TRBV18 combines with J gene TRBJ2-3; 9 nucleotides line up with TRBD2. Germline CDR1 and CDR2: KGHSH and LQKENI. V was pared by 6 bases and J by 3 bases, with 13 bases of the junction left unmatched. The CDR3 has 17 residues. In DNA, the CDR3 is TGTGCCAGCTCCCTCACCCGTAGCGGGAGCGGGACAGATACGCAGTATTTT. Protein sequence: CASSLTRSGSGTDTQYF.

This clone has just one count. The gene calls are TRBV4-2 and TRBJ1-5, with D maybe TRBD1 (5 bases). The ends were cut back, 4 bases at V and 3 bases at J, with 13 bases in the middle. This CDR3 spans 15 amino acids. The germline CDR1 and CDR2 sequences are LGHNA and YNFKEQ. The CDR3 region is CASSRVSGNNQPQHF. The CDR3 nucleotides read TGTGCCAGCAGCCGAGTTTCAGGGAACAATCAGCCCCAGCATTTT.

This sequence joins TRBV7-9 and TRBJ2-4; the match to TRBD1 covers 8 bases. V was clipped by 6 bases and J by 2 bases; unmatched bases: 6. The CDR3 runs 15 residues. The germline gives CDR1 SEHNR, CDR2 FQNEAQ (reference sequence). In DNA form, the CDR3 reads TGTGCCAGCAGTCCTACAGGGGGGACCAAAAACATTCAGTACTTC. As protein: CASSPTGGTKNIQYF. The entire variable domain, with the rest obtained from reference TRBV7-9 and TRBJ2-4, is as follows: DTGVSQNPRHKITKRGQNVTFRCDPISEHNRLYWYRQTLGQGPEFLTYFQNEAQLEKSRLLSDRFSAERPKGSFSTLEIQRTEQGDSAMYLCASSPTGGTKNIQYFGAGTRLSVL.

The rearrangement links TRBV28 to TRBJ2-7, with 9 bases fitting TRBD1. With 2 bases clipped from V and 0 bases from J, the junction kept 11 bases outside the gene matches. CDR1 is MDHEN and CDR2 is SYDVKM in the germline V gene. There are 18 residues in the CDR3. The CDR3 reads CASSLPGTGTVSSYEQYF. The CDR3 nucleotides read TGTGCCAGCAGTTTACCAGGGACAGGGACGGTTAGCTCCTACGAGCAGTACTTC.

The chain employs TRBV5-1 and TRBJ1-1; the match to TRBD1 covers 7 bases. The CDR3 covers 13 residues. Unmatched junction bases numbered 5, after V lost 0 bases and J lost 9 bases. Per germline, CDR1 SGHRS and CDR2 YFSETQ. The CDR3 DNA is TGCGCCAGCAGCTTGGTCAGACAGGGTCAAGCTTTCTTT. Translating gives CASSLVRQGQAFF.

The chain has TRBV6-6 and TRBJ1-5; D gene unclear. CDR3 length: 15 residues. V was pared by 7 bases and J by 6 bases, with 19 bases between. Germline V gives CDR1 MNHNY, CDR2 SVGAGI (reference sequence). DNA of the CDR3: TGTGCCAGCAAAAACCGGGAAACGGCGAGTCAGCCCCAGCATTTT. Translated: CASKNRETASQPQHF.

Notes on this clone: This sample includes further DNA sequences coding for the same CDR3. The chain couples TRBV10-2 to TRBJ2-1; TRBD2 matches at 7 bases. V lost 2 bases and J lost 7; bases outside the gene matches: 5. The CDR3 loop spans 14 amino acids. CDR1 is WSHSY, CDR2 SAAADI, per germline. CDR3 loop: CASSETTSVNEQFF. CDR3 bases: TGCGCCAGCAGTGAGACAACTAGCGTTAATGAGCAGTTCTTC.

The chain links TRBV5-1 to TRBJ2-1; D might be TRBD1 or TRBD2, each matching 5 bases. V shed 4 bases and J shed 5 bases, with 19 bases lying between them. Germline V lookup: CDR1 SGHRS, CDR2 YFSETQ. The CDR3 contains 16 residues. The CDR3 loop reads CASSPAPGVGDNEQFF. The CDR3, as DNA: TGCGCCAGCAGCCCCGCCCCCGGGGTGGGGGACAATGAGCAGTTCTTC.

The chain is built from TRBV11-2 and TRBJ2-7; no firm D call. The CDR3 runs to 15 residues. With 4 bases removed from V and 0 bases from J, the gap between germline ends came to 13 bases. Germline CDR1 and CDR2: SGHAT and FQNNGV. The CDR3, as DNA: TGTGCCAGCAGCTCTGATCATTTCAGCTCCTACGAGCAGTACTTC. This encodes CASSSDHFSSYEQYF.

The CDR3 spells CASSRTGATEAFF. In DNA form, the CDR3 reads TGTGCCAGTAGTAGAACAGGGGCCACTGAAGCTTTCTTT. The chain employs TRBV19 and TRBJ1-1, with TRBD1 matching 7 bases. V lost 4 bases and J lost 4; bases outside the gene matches: 3. Germline loops: CDR1 LNHDA, CDR2 SQIVND (reference sequence). The CDR3 consists of 13 residues.

Comments on this clone: One junction end does not reproduce the germline sequence, and a read error may be involved. J is TRBJ1-2 and V is TRBV6-1, with D possibly being TRBD1 (6 bases). The CDR3 consists of 19 residues. The germline gives CDR1 MNHNS, CDR2 SASEGT. CDR3 bases: TGTGCCAGCACTGAACTCCATACAGGGTGGGACGCCCGTGGCTATGGCTACACCTTC. Amino acids: CASTELHTGWDARGYGYTF.

This clone was seen more than once but under ten times. The chain has TRBV5-8 and TRBJ1-2; D is unresolved. Germline CDR1 and CDR2: SGHTS and YDEGEE. Between the trimmed V and J ends, which lost 5 bases and 9 bases, there was a span of 23 bases. The CDR3 sequence is 15 residues long. CDR3 sequence reads: CASRSGALVYWSYTF. CDR3 nucleotide sequence: TGTGCCAGCAGGTCGGGAGCCTTGGTCTATTGGAGCTACACCTTC. The entire variable domain, with the rest obtained from reference TRBV5-8 and TRBJ1-2, is as follows: EAGVTQSPTHLIKTRGQQATLRCSPISGHTSVYWYQQALGLGLQFLLWYDEGEERNRGNFPPRFSGRQFPNYSSELNVNALELEDSALYLCASRSGALVYWSYTFGSGTRLTVV.

V usage is TRBV11-2 and J usage is TRBJ2-2; a possible D gene is TRBD1 (6 bases). The germline V gene encodes CDR1 SGHAT and CDR2 FQNNGV. V was clipped by 4 bases and J by 6 bases, with 18 bases between them. CDR3 length: 16 residues. This CDR3 reads CASSSRQVFLPGELFF. The CDR3 nucleotides are TGTGCCAGCAGCTCCCGACAGGTCTTCTTGCCCGGGGAGCTGTTTTTT.

This chain connects TRBV18 to TRBJ2-7; maybe TRBD2 (6 bases). Germline values: CDR1 KGHSH, CDR2 LQKENI. V lost 2 bases, J lost 2 bases, and 13 bases lay in between. The CDR3 has 15 residues. In DNA, the CDR3 is TGTGCCAGCTCACCAGGTATTAGCGGAGCCTACGAGCAGTACTTC. It specifies CASSPGISGAYEQYF.

This sequence joins TRBV6-1 and TRBJ2-5; D is unclear. V dropped 1 base and J dropped 5 bases, with 11 bases sitting between them. Germline V gene lookup returns CDR1 MNHNS and CDR2 SASEGT. This CDR3 region has 14 residues. The DNA for the CDR3 is TGTGCCAGCAGTGAAGGGGCGACCGCGGAGACCCAGTACTTC. It specifies CASSEGATAETQYF.

V and J are TRBV30 and TRBJ2-2, with a weak D call TRBD2 (5 bases). The CDR3 sequence is 15 residues long. Germline lookup yields CDR1 GTSNPN and CDR2 SVGIG (reference sequence). V was trimmed by 2 bases and J by 5 bases, leaving 15 bases between them. Here the CDR3 reads CAWSKSGEVTGELFF. DNA of the CDR3: TGTGCCTGGAGTAAAAGCGGAGAAGTTACCGGGGAGCTGTTTTTT. Full variable domain (missing parts from reference TRBV30 and TRBJ2-2): SQTIHQWPATLVQPVGSPLSLECTVEGTSNPNLYWYRQAAGRGLQLLFYSVGIGQISSEVPQNLSASRPQDRQFILSSKKLLLSDSGFYLCAWSKSGEVTGELFFGEGSRLTVL.

The chain uses TRBV28 and TRBJ2-7; no clear D. The CDR3 runs 12 residues. Germline values: CDR1 MDHEN, CDR2 SYDVKM. The V gene lost 4 bases and the J gene lost 4 bases, with 8 bases spanning the gap. The CDR3 reads CASSSKNYEQYF. The CDR3 DNA follows: TGTGCCAGCAGTTCGAAGAATTACGAGCAGTACTTC.

V usage is TRBV9 and J usage is TRBJ2-3; possibly TRBD2 for D (5 bases). This CDR3 spans 15 amino acids. Trimming shortened V by 3 bases and J by 2 bases, and 13 bases separated the two germline ends. The V gene's germline CDR1 is SGDLS and CDR2 YYNGEE. CDR3 sequence: CASSGSGSSTDTQYF. The CDR3, as DNA: TGTGCCAGCAGCGGATCGGGATCCTCCACAGATACGCAGTATTTT.

This rearrangement joins TRBV30 to TRBJ1-5; no clear D gene. With 2 bases removed from V and 1 base from J, the gap between germline ends came to 3 bases. The CDR3 extends over 12 amino acids. Germline-derived CDR1 and CDR2 are GTSNPN and SVGIG (reference sequence). The CDR3, as DNA: TGTGCCTGGAGTCACAGCAATCAGCCCCAGCATTTT. This translates into CAWSHSNQPQHF. The full variable domain, its missing parts supplied by reference TRBV30 and TRBJ1-5, is SQTIHQWPATLVQPVGSPLSLECTVEGTSNPNLYWYRQAAGRGLQLLFYSVGIGQISSEVPQNLSASRPQDRQFILSSKKLLLSDSGFYLCAWSHSNQPQHFGDGTRLSIL.

The CDR3 protein is CASSPLGTGGNEQYF. The CDR3 bases are TGTGCCAGCAGTCCCCTTGGGACAGGGGGCAACGAGCAGTACTTC. V usage is TRBV28 and J usage is TRBJ2-7; TRBD1 agrees at 12 bases. V trimming: 5 bases; J trimming: 5 bases; junction bases outside the gene matches: 7. This CDR3 region has 15 residues. Germline loops: CDR1 MDHEN, CDR2 SYDVKM.

This chain uses TRBV18 with TRBJ2-7, with 7 bases lining up with TRBD1. This CDR3 is 14 amino acids long. Germline loops: CDR1 KGHSH, CDR2 LQKENI. V trimming: 4 bases; J trimming: 7 bases; junction bases outside the gene matches: 10. In nucleotides, the CDR3 is TGTGCCAGCTCACGCGAGGGGGCCTGGAGGGAGCAGTACTTC. This sequence encodes CASSREGAWREQYF.

The chain links TRBV2 to TRBJ2-7; D not certain. V lost 6 bases and J 6 bases, leaving 9 bases between the germline ends. CDR3 length: 11 residues. The V gene's germline CDR1 is SNHLY and CDR2 FYNNEI. CDR3 in amino acids: CASSGSREQYF. The CDR3 DNA is TGTGCCAGCAGCGGCTCCCGCGAGCAGTACTTC.

The CDR3 coding sequence is TGTGCCAGCAGTTACGGAGGGAGTCAGCCCCAGCATTTT. Protein sequence: CASSYGGSQPQHF. The rearrangement uses TRBV6-5 and TRBJ1-5; no clear D gene. This CDR3 is built from 13 residues. The V gene lost 2 bases and the J gene lost 6 bases, with 8 bases spanning the gap. Germline CDR1 MNHEY, CDR2 SVGAGI.